This T cell receptor (beta chain) was sequenced in a study of blood T cell repertoires in COVID-19. Background on the study: Italy, Spain and the United States were the sources of the convalescent and acute COVID-19 samples. Nucleic acid was either cDNA or gDNA, and it came from T cells, B-cell-depleted T cells, or PBMCs.

This clone occurred once. J lost 5 bases, V lost 5 bases, and 11 bases had no gene match. Germline V gene sequence: CDR1 SGHTA, CDR2 FQGNSA. The CDR3 is made up of 16 amino acids. Study processing details: Estimation of nucleated cell counts relied on the amplification of reference gene primers. The protocol was immunoSEQ multiplex PCR, while the TCRdb copy is restricted to in-frame clones and leaves out a portion. Clone size and the V and J calls come from that table; the DNA yielded D and trimming. The data show tens of thousands of clones, around 80% seen once. The sequenced sample consisted of peripheral blood. V usage is TRBV7-2 and J usage is TRBJ2-1, with TRBD1 matching 8 bases. The clonotype was recovered from a woman in her sixties with acute or convalescent COVID-19. In DNA, the CDR3 is TGTGCCAGCAGCCCGGACAGGGTTCGAACGAACAATGAGCAGTTCTTC. Its translation: CASSPDRVRTNNEQFF.